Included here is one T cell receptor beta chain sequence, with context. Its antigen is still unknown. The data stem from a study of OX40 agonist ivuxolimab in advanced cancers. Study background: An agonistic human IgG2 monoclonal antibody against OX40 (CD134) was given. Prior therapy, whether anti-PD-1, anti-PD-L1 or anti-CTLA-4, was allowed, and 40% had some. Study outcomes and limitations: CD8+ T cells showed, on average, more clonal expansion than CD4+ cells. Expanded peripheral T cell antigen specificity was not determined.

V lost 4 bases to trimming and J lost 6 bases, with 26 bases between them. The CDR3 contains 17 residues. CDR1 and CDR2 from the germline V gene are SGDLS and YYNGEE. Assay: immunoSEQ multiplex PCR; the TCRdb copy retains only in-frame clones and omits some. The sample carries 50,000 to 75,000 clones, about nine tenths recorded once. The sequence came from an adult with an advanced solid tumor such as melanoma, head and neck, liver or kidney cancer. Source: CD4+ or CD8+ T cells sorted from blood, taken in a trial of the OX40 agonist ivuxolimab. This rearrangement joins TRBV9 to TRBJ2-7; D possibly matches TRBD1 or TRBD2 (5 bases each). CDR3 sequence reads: CASSQEGTRTGWPEQYF. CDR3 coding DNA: TGTGCCAGCAGCCAAGAGGGGACCCGGACGGGATGGCCCGAGCAGTACTTC.